This T cell receptor beta chain stems from a study of blood T cell repertoires in COVID-19. Study-wide context: Researchers got acute and convalescent COVID-19 samples from the United States, Italy and Spain. T cells, B-cell-depleted T cells, or PBMCs provided the cDNA or gDNA that served as material.

How the authors handled the data: It was from reference gene primer amplification that nucleated cell counts were estimated. TCRdb's copy holds only in-frame clones and misses some; the assay was immunoSEQ multiplex PCR. V, J and clone size are taken as reported in that table, and D and trimming were inferred from the DNA itself. The repertoire holds about 160,000 clones, almost 85% seen once, with 20% to 25% in the top ten. The ends lost 3 bases at V and 5 bases at J; junction bases unmatched: 1. In germline, CDR1 is KGHSH, CDR2 LQKENI. There are 14 residues in the CDR3. Sequenced: peripheral blood. The clonotype was recovered from a woman of 80 years or more with acute or convalescent COVID-19. V and J are TRBV18 and TRBJ1-4, with 9 bases identical to TRBD1. CDR3: CASSPGTGNEKLFF. CDR3 nucleotides: TGTGCCAGCTCACCCGGGACAGGGAATGAAAAACTGTTTTTT.